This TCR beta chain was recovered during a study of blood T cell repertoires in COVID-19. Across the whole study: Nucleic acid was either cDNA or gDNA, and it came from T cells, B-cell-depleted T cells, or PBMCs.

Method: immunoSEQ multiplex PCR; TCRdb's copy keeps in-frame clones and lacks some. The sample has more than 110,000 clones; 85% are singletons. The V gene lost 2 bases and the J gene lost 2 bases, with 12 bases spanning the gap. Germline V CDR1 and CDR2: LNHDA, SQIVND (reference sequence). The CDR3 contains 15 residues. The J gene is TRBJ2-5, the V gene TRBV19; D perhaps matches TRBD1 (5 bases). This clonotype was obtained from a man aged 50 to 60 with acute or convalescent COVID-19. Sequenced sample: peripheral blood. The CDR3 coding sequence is TGTGCCAGTAGTATATCGGACATAGGACAAGAGACCCAGTACTTC. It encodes CASSISDIGQETQYF.